This T cell receptor beta chain was documented in a study of cytotoxic CD8 clonotypes in ibrutinib-treated CLL. Trimming stripped 4 bases from V and 10 bases from J, with 19 bases between. The CDR3 runs 13 residues. Germline lookup yields CDR1 SQVTM and CDR2 ANQGSEA. Sequencing used immunoSEQ multiplex PCR; TCRdb keeps in-frame clones, though not all of them. The data show 50,000 to 70,000 clones, with roughly 49% seen just once and about 24% held by the top ten. The gene calls are TRBV29-1 and TRBJ1-1; a weak D match, TRBD1 (6 bases). The source material was PBMCs, sampled at disease progression, from a patient treated with ibrutinib. The TCR comes from a human donor with chronic lymphocytic leukemia. The CDR3 DNA sequence: TGCAGCGTTGTGCGGGGGGCGGTGGAGGGAGCTTTCTTT. It specifies CSVVRGAVEGAFF. Combining the CDR3 with reference TRBV29-1 and TRBJ1-1 gives the whole variable domain SAVISQKPSRDICQRGTSLTIQCQVDSQVTMMFWYRQQPGQSLTLIATANQGSEATYESGFVIDKFPISRPNLTFSTLTVSNMSPEDSSIYLCSVVRGAVEGAFFGQGTRLTVV.